Each of the 13 T cell receptor beta chains below was sequenced from the same sample in a study of T cell clonotyping in hematopoietic cell transplantation. The table came from immunoSEQ multiplex PCR; TCRdb's copy has only in-frame clones and leaves some out. Among about 47,000 clones listed, around 83% were seen once. Stated time point: recipient sample about 28 days before transplant, after cytoreduction. Here the sequenced sample was peripheral blood mononuclear cells, taken before stem cell transplant. The origin of the receptors is a man aged 60 to 75 with myelodysplastic syndrome. Some clones in this sample may be carry-over from other donors' samples.

The chain uses TRBV2 and TRBJ1-1; D unresolved. The V end was cut by 3 bases, the J end by 2 bases, with 10 bases between. The CDR3 is 14 residues long. Germline assignment: CDR1 SNHLY and CDR2 FYNNEI. CDR3 DNA: TGTGCCAGCAGTGATCCAGGATTAAACACTGAAGCTTTCTTT. The encoded protein is CASSDPGLNTEAFF. The entire variable domain, with the rest obtained from reference TRBV2 and TRBJ1-1, is as follows: EPEVTQTPSHQVTQMGQEVILRCVPISNHLYFYWYRQILGQKVEFLVSFYNNEISEKSEIFDDQFSVERPDGSNFTLKIRSTKLEDSAMYFCASSDPGLNTEAFFGQGTRLTVV.

The gene calls are TRBV4-3 and TRBJ1-1, with TRBD1 matching 7 bases. The germline V gene encodes CDR1 LGHNA and CDR2 YSLEER. Unmatched junction bases numbered 1, after V lost 0 bases and J lost 0 bases. This CDR3 has 15 residues. CDR3 in DNA: TGCGCCAGCAGCCAAGAGGGACAGATGAACACTGAAGCTTTCTTT. Encoded protein: CASSQEGQMNTEAFF.

The chain joins TRBV6-5 to TRBJ2-6; 8 positions match TRBD1. The J segment lost 4 bases and the V segment lost 7 bases, leaving 3 bases of the junction unmatched. Per the germline V gene, CDR1 is MNHEY and CDR2 is SVGAGI. The CDR3 runs 14 residues. As DNA, the CDR3 is TGTGCCAGCACCAGGGGGCTGGGGGCCAACGTCCTGACTTTC. This sequence encodes CASTRGLGANVLTF.

This rearrangement joins TRBV7-2 to TRBJ1-2, with TRBD1 matching over 7 bases. The CDR3 contains 15 residues. Germline lookup yields CDR1 SGHTA and CDR2 FQGNSA. The V segment lost 5 bases and the J segment 3 bases; nucleotides outside the gene matches: 9. This CDR3 is CASSPAGGVDYGYTF. The CDR3 coding sequence is TGTGCCAGCAGCCCTGCAGGGGGGGTCGACTATGGCTACACCTTC.

The V and J genes are TRBV5-1 and TRBJ2-1; 10 bases agree with TRBD1. Looked up from germline, CDR1 is SGHRS and CDR2 is YFSETQ. This CDR3 is built from 15 residues. V lost 3 bases to trimming and J lost 7 bases; unmatched junction nucleotides: 7. CDR3 nucleotide sequence: TGCGCCAGCAGCTCCGCCCCGGACAGGGGGAATGAGCAGTTCTTC. It codes for CASSSAPDRGNEQFF.

The chain combines TRBV7-2 with TRBJ1-4, with 10 positions matching TRBD1. CDR3 length: 15 amino acids. The ends lost 4 bases at V and 8 bases at J; junction bases unmatched: 7. Germline V gene sequence: CDR1 SGHTA, CDR2 FQGNSA. CDR3 DNA: TGTGCCAGCAGCTCAGCCGGGACAGGGGAGGAAAAACTGTTTTTT. Its protein product is CASSSAGTGEEKLFF.

This rearrangement joins TRBV6-1 to TRBJ1-2; D uncertain. V was shortened by 7 bases and J by 3 bases, with 18 bases between the two germline ends. CDR1 is MNHNS and CDR2 is SASEGT in the germline V gene. The CDR3 consists of 15 residues. Written as DNA, the CDR3 is TGTGCCAGCACCCTGGAGGTTAGGTTATACTATGGCTACACCTTC. Protein sequence: CASTLEVRLYYGYTF.

This chain joins TRBV29-1 and TRBJ1-2, with D maybe TRBD1 (6 bases). The V gene's germline CDR1 is SQVTM and CDR2 ANQGSEA. This CDR3 is 16 amino acids long. V lost 6 bases, J lost 5 bases, and 25 bases lay in between. CDR3 in DNA: TGCAGCGTCGCCTCCGGGACACAGAAAACCCCATATGGCTACACCTTC. Protein sequence: CSVASGTQKTPYGYTF.

This chain uses TRBV5-6 with TRBJ2-7; the D gene is possibly TRBD1 (6 bases). The length of the CDR3 is 14 residues. Trimming pared 1 base from V and 3 bases from J, leaving 11 bases between. Germline CDR1 is SGHDT and CDR2 is YYEEEE. The CDR3 loop is CASSLYQGIYEQYF. CDR3 DNA: TGTGCCAGCAGCTTGTATCAGGGGATCTACGAGCAGTACTTC.

The chain recombines TRBV27 with TRBJ2-7; 7 nucleotides align to TRBD1. After removal of 2 bases from V and 3 bases from J, the junction contained 1 base not matched to a gene. The CDR3 covers 13 residues. Germline values: CDR1 MNHEY, CDR2 SMNVEV (reference sequence). The CDR3 spells CASSLAGGYEQYF. The CDR3 DNA follows: TGTGCCAGCAGTTTAGCAGGGGGCTACGAGCAGTACTTC.

The chain couples TRBV2 to TRBJ1-3; D ambiguous. Trimming shortened V by 6 bases and J by 0 bases, and 9 bases separated the two germline ends. The CDR3 covers 14 residues. CDR1 and CDR2 (germline): SNHLY, FYNNEI. CDR3 DNA: TGTGCCAGCAGACCGGGCCACTCTGGAAACACCATATATTTT. This translates into CASRPGHSGNTIYF.

The CDR3 is CASRGQVRVNSSPLHF. In DNA, the CDR3 is TGTGCCAGCAGGGGGCAAGTCCGGGTTAATAGTTCACCCCTCCACTTT. The gene calls are TRBV6-4 and TRBJ1-6; possible D gene TRBD1, 5 bases. Germline CDR1 MRHNA, CDR2 SNTAGT. V was cut by 6 bases and J by 9 bases, with 21 bases left in between. This CDR3 region has 16 residues.

The chain uses TRBV11-2 and TRBJ1-2; D may be TRBD1 (6 bases). Trimming took off 4 bases at V and 8 bases at J, with 17 bases between the two ends. Per the germline V gene, CDR1 is SGHAT and CDR2 is FQNNGV. This CDR3 is 14 amino acids long. CDR3 in amino acids: CASSSQGHSAGYTF. DNA for the CDR3: TGTGCCAGCAGCTCTCAGGGACATTCCGCAGGCTACACCTTC.